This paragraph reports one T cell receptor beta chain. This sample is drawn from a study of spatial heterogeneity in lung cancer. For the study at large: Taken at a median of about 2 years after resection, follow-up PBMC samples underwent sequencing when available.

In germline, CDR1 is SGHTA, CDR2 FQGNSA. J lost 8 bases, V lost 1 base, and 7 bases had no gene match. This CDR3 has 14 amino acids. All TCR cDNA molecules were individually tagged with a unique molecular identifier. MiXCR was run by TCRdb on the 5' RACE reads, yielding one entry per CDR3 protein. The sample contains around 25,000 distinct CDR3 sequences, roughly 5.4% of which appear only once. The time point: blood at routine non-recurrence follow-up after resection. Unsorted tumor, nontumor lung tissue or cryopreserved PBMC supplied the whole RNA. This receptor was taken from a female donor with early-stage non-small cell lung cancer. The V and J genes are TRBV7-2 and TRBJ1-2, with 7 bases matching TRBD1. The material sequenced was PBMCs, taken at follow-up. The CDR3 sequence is CASSLVRDRAGYTF. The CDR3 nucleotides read TGTGCCAGCAGCTTAGTCCGCGACAGGGCGGGCTACACCTTC.